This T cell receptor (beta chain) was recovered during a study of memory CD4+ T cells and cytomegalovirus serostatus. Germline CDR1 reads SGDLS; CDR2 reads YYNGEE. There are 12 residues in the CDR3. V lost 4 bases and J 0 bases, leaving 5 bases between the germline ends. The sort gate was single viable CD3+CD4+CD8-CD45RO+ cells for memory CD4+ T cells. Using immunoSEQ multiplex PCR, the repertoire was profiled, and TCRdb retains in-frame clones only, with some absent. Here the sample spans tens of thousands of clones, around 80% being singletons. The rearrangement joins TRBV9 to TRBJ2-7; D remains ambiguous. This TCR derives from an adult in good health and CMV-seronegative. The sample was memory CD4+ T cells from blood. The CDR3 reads CASSFSSYEQYF. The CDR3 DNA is TGTGCCAGCAGCTTTAGCTCCTACGAGCAGTACTTC.